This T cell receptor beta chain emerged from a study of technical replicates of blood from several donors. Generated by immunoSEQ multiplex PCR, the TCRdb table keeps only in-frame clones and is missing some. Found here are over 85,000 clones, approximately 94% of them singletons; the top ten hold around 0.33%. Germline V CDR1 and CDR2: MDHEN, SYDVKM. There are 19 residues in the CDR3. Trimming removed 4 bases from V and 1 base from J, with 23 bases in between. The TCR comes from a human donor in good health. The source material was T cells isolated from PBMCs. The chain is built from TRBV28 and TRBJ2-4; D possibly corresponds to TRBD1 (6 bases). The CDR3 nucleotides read TGTGCCAGCAGTTGGCTAGATCTTACAGGGTCGAGGGCCAAAAACATTCAGTACTTC. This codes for CASSWLDLTGSRAKNIQYF.